The present TCR beta chain was sequenced within a study of blood T cells in healthy people across ages. Looking at the study overall: About one barcoded TCR beta cDNA was captured per two T cells. Regarding the study as a whole: TCR beta diversity correlated strongly with naive T cell percentage. Estimates based on one million T cells were treated as lower bounds.

As to this clonotype: Its antigen is not identified.

Through a sample-barcoded 5' primer and a J-beta primer mix, a second PCR was run for roughly 6 to 11 cycles. TCRdb redid the calling of the 5' RACE reads with MiXCR, one entry per CDR3 protein. The data show some 1.5 million distinct CDR3 sequences, approximately 28% seen once. Sequenced: blood. The clonotype comes from a woman aged 25 to 39 in good health.

The CDR3 sequence is CASSIGLAGVGTDTQYF. The CDR3 coding sequence is TGTGCCAGCTCCATCGGGCTAGCCGGGGTCGGCACAGATACGCAGTATTTT. The J gene is TRBJ2-3, the V gene TRBV12-3 or TRBV12-4; D is perhaps TRBD2 (5 bases). The CDR3 is made up of 17 amino acids. V lost 8 bases, J lost 1 base, and 22 bases lay in between.